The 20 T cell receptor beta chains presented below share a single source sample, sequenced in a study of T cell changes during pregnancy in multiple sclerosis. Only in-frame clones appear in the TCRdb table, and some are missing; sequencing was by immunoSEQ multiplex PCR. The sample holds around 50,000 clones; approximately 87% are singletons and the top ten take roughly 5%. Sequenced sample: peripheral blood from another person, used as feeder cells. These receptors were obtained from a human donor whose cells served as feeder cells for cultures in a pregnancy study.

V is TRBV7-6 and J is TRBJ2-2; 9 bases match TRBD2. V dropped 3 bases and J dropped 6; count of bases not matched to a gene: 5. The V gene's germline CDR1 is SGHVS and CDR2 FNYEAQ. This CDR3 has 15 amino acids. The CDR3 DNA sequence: TGTGCCAGCAGCTTGGTAGCGGGGGTTGCCGGGGAGCTGTTTTTT. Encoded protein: CASSLVAGVAGELFF.

CDR3 sequence (DNA): TGTGCCAGCAGCCAGGGACAGGGACGCTATGGCTACACCTTC. Amino acids: CASSQGQGRYGYTF. This chain joins TRBV6-5 and TRBJ1-2; 9 positions match TRBD1. The CDR3 consists of 14 residues. CDR1 and CDR2 (germline): MNHEY, SVGAGI. Germline trimming cut 6 bases from V and 4 bases from J; bases unmatched to any gene: 6.

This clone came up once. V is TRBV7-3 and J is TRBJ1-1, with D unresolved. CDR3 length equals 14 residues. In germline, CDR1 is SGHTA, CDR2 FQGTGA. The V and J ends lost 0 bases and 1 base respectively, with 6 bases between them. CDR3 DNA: TGTGCCAGCAGCTTAACAGGGTCGAACACTGAAGCTTTCTTT. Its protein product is CASSLTGSNTEAFF.

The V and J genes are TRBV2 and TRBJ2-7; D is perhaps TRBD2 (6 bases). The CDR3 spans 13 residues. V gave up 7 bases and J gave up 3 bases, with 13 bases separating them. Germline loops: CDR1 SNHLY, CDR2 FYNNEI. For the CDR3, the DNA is TGTGCCAGCACGTTAAAGGGAGGCTACGAGCAGTACTTC. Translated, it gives CASTLKGGYEQYF.

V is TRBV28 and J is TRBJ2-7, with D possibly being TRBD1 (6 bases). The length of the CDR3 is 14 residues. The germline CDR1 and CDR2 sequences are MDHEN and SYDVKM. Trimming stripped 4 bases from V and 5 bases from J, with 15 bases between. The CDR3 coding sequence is TGTGCCAGCAGTTCCAGCAGCGGACAGAACGAGCAGTACTTC. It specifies CASSSSSGQNEQYF.

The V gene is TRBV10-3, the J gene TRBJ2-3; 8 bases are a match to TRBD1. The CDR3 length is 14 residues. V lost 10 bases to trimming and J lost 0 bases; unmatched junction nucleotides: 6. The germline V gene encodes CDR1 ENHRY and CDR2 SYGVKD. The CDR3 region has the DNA TGTGCCACCGGGACAGGAACTAGCACAGATACGCAGTATTTT. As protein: CATGTGTSTDTQYF.

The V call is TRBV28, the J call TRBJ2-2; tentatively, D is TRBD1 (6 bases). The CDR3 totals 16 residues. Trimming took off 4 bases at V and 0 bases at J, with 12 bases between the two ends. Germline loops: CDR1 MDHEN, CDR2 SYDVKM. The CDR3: CASSWGQGSNTGELFF. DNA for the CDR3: TGTGCCAGCAGTTGGGGGCAGGGCTCGAACACCGGGGAGCTGTTTTTT.

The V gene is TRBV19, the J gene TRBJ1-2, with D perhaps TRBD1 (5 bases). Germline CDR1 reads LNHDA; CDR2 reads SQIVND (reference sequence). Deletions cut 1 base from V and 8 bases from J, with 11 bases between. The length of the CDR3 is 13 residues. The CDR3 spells CASSIGRDHGYTF. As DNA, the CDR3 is TGTGCCAGTAGTATAGGCAGGGACCACGGCTACACCTTC.

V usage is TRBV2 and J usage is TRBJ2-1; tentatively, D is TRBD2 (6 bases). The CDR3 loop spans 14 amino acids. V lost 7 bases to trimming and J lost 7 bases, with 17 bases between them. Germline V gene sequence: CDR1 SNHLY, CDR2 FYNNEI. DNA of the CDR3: TGTGCCAGCACGAGAATAGCGGAGGGGAATGAGCAGTTCTTC. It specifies CASTRIAEGNEQFF.

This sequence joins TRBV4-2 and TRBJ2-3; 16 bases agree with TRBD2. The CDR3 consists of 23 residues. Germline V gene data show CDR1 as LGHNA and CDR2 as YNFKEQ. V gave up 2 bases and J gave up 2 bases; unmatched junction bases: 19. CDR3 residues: CASSQTRGYPGLAGGWATDTQYF. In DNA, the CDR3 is TGTGCCAGCAGCCAAACCCGGGGGTACCCGGGACTAGCGGGAGGGTGGGCCACAGATACGCAGTATTTT.

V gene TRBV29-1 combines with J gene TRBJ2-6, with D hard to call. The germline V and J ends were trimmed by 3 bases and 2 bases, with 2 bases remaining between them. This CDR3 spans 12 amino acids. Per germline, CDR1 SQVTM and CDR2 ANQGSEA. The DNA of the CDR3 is TGCAGCGTTGATACTGGGGCCAACGTCCTGACTTTC. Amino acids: CSVDTGANVLTF.

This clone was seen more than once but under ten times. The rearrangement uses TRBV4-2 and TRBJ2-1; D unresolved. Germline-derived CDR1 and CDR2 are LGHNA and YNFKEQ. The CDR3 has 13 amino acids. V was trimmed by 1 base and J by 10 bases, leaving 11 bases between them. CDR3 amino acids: CASSQVSPAEQFF. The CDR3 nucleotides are TGTGCCAGCAGCCAAGTCAGTCCTGCCGAGCAGTTCTTC.

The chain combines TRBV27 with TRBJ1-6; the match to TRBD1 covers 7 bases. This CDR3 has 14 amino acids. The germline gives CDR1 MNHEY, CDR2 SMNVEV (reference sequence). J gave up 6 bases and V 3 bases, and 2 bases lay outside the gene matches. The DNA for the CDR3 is TGTGCCAGCAGTTTGACAGGGAGTAATTCACCCCTCCACTTT. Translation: CASSLTGSNSPLHF.

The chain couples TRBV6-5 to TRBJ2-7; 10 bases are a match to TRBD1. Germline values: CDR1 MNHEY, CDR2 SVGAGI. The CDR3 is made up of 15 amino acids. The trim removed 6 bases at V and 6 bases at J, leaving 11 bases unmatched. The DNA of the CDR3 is TGTGCCAGCAGAAGGGACAGGGGACCCCCCGGCGAGCAGTACTTC. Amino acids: CASRRDRGPPGEQYF.

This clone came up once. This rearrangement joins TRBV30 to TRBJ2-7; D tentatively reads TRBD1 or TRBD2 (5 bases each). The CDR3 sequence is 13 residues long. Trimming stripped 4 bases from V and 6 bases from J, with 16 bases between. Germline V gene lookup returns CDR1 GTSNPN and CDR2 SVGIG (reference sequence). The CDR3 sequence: CAWTTAGASEQYF. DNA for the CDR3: TGTGCCTGGACGACGGCCGGGGCCAGCGAGCAGTACTTC.

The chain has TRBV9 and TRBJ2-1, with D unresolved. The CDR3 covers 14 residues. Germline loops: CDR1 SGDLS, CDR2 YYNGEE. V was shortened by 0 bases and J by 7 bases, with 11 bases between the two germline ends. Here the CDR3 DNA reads TGTGCCAGCAGCGTAGGGGCCCCTACAAATGAGCAGTTCTTC. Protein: CASSVGAPTNEQFF.

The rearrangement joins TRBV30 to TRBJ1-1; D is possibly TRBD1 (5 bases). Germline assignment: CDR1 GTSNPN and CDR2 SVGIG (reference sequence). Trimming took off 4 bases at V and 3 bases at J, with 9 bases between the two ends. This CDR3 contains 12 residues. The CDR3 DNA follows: TGTGCCTGGACTCAGGGCGACACTGAAGCTTTCTTT. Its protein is CAWTQGDTEAFF.

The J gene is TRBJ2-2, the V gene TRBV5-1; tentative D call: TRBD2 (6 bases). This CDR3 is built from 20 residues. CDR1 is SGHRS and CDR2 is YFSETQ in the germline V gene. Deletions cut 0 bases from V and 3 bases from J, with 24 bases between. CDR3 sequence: CASSLAGLLRRTLDTGELFF. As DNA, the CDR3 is TGCGCCAGCAGCTTGGCCGGACTATTACGTCGAACGCTGGACACCGGGGAGCTGTTTTTT.

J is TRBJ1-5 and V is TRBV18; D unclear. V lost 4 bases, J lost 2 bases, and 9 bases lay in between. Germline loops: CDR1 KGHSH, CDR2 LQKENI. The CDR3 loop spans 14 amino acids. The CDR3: CASSQDGGNQPQHF. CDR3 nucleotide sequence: TGTGCCAGCTCACAGGACGGGGGCAATCAGCCCCAGCATTTT.

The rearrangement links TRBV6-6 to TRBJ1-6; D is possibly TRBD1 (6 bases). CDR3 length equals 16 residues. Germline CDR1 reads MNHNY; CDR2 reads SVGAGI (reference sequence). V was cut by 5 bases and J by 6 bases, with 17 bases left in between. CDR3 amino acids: CASSGLDSSFNSPLHF. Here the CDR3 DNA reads TGTGCCAGCAGTGGATTGGACAGCAGTTTTAATTCACCCCTCCACTTT.